Listed here are 22 T cell receptor beta chains from one sample, sequenced in a study of T-cell memory formation after mild COVID-19. TCRdb re-analysed the 5' RACE reads in MiXCR, keeping a single row per CDR3 protein. The profile shows roughly 190,000 distinct CDR3 sequences, 15% to 20% of them singletons. The source material was PBMCs or a T cell subset sorted from them (not recorded which). All receptors derive from an adult woman who had mild COVID-19 (a few samples of this study predate the infection). Cell type and time point are not known.

This clonotype turned up a few times. The rearrangement uses TRBV7-2 and TRBJ2-7; 9 bases align to TRBD2. With V trimmed by 5 bases and J by 0 bases, 11 bases remained unmatched. Germline values: CDR1 SGHTA, CDR2 FQGNSA. The CDR3 sequence is 17 residues long. The CDR3 DNA is TGTGCCAGCAGCCCTCTAACCCGGACTAGCGCCTCCTACGAGCAGTACTTC. This encodes CASSPLTRTSASYEQYF.

The gene calls are TRBV5-1 and TRBJ2-3, with D perhaps matching TRBD2 (5 bases). V was pared by 5 bases and J by 0 bases, with 10 bases between. Germline V gene data show CDR1 as SGHRS and CDR2 as YFSETQ. The CDR3 has 14 amino acids. The CDR3 coding sequence is TGCGCCAGCAGACCGGACTCTAGCACAGATACGCAGTATTTT. Translated, it gives CASRPDSSTDTQYF.

The gene calls are TRBV7-3 and TRBJ2-2; TRBD2 matches at 12 bases. Germline CDR1 and CDR2: SGHTA and FQGTGA. The CDR3 extends over 17 amino acids. Losses at the gene ends were 5 bases for V and 6 bases for J; bases not matched to a gene: 10. CDR3 region: CASSRGGLAGSSGELFF. CDR3 in DNA: TGTGCCAGCAGCCGTGGAGGACTAGCGGGATCTTCCGGGGAGCTGTTTTTT.

The chain couples TRBV5-1 to TRBJ1-4; no firm D call. Trimming cost V 1 base and J 6 bases, with 10 bases left between them. The germline V gene encodes CDR1 SGHRS and CDR2 YFSETQ. The CDR3 consists of 14 residues. CDR3 in amino acids: CASSLRGADEKLFF. In DNA, the CDR3 is TGCGCCAGCAGCTTGCGGGGAGCCGATGAAAAACTGTTTTTT.

The chain uses TRBV20-1 and TRBJ1-2; TRBD1 aligns across 9 bases. In germline, CDR1 is DFQATT, CDR2 SNEGSKA (reference sequence). This CDR3 has 16 residues. J was trimmed by 3 bases and V by 1 base; bases with no gene match: 9. Here the CDR3 reads CSARGEGDRGYYGYTF. The CDR3 DNA is TGCAGTGCTAGAGGGGAGGGAGACAGGGGGTACTATGGCTACACCTTC.

This clonotype was seen only a few times. The chain carries TRBV12-3 or TRBV12-4 and TRBJ1-3, with D possibly being TRBD1 (5 bases). Trimming left V 5 bases short and J 0 bases short, with 11 bases between. The CDR3 extends over 15 amino acids. CDR3 in amino acids: CASSTDSRSGNTIYF. The CDR3 DNA is TGTGCCAGCAGTACAGACAGCCGCTCTGGAAACACCATATATTTT.

The CDR3 DNA is TGTGCCAGCAGCCCATTGTCTAACACCGGGGAGCTGTTTTTT. This translates into CASSPLSNTGELFF. The genes are TRBV3-1 and TRBJ2-2, with D unclear. V was shortened by 4 bases and J by 2 bases, with 8 bases between the two germline ends. The CDR3 sequence is 14 residues long. The germline CDR1 and CDR2 sequences are LGHDT and YNNKEL (reference sequence).

This clonotype was detected once. The chain carries TRBV5-6 and TRBJ1-3; a weak D match, TRBD1 (6 bases). This CDR3 comprises 14 residues. V was trimmed by 1 base and J by 4 bases, leaving 9 bases between them. The V gene's germline CDR1 is SGHDT and CDR2 YYEEEE. The CDR3 coding sequence is TGTGCCAGCAGCTTGCGGGGGCCCGGAAACACCATATATTTT. Its translation is CASSLRGPGNTIYF.

The rearrangement joins TRBV24-1 to TRBJ2-1, with a weak D call TRBD2 (5 bases). Germline lookup yields CDR1 KGHDR and CDR2 SFDVKD. V was clipped by 2 bases and J by 12 bases, with 13 bases between them. The CDR3 contains 13 residues. CDR3 sequence (DNA): TGTGCCACCAGTGATTCTCCCCGGGAAGGGCAGTTCTTC. Encoded protein: CATSDSPREGQFF.

This clonotype showed up just a few times. The V and J genes are TRBV5-4 and TRBJ2-1; tentatively, D is TRBD2 (6 bases). The CDR3 contains 15 residues. Germline values: CDR1 SGHNT, CDR2 YYREEE (reference sequence). Trimming removed 7 bases from V and 7 bases from J, with 21 bases in between. CDR3 in amino acids: CASSMGTPGKNEQFF. CDR3 nucleotides: TGTGCCAGCTCAATGGGGACTCCGGGGAAGAATGAGCAGTTCTTC.

This clonotype was detected only a few times. The chain has TRBV5-1 and TRBJ1-1, with D possibly being TRBD1 (5 bases). Trimming took 5 bases from V and 10 from J, leaving 21 bases between them. Germline V gene data show CDR1 as SGHRS and CDR2 as YFSETQ. The CDR3 contains 14 residues. Written as DNA, the CDR3 is TGCGCCAGCAGGGTTGGACAAGTAAAGAATGGAGCTTTCTTT. Translated, it gives CASRVGQVKNGAFF.

The sample holds a few counts of this clonotype. The chain has TRBV6-2 or TRBV6-3 and TRBJ2-3; tentatively, D is TRBD1 (5 bases). Trimming took off 8 bases at V and 8 bases at J, with 29 bases between the two ends. This CDR3 has 17 residues. Germline assignment: CDR1 MNHEY and CDR2 SVGEGT. The CDR3 here is CASFQLVGGIVQGTQYF. The DNA for the CDR3 is TGTGCCAGCTTCCAATTAGTCGGCGGAATCGTGCAGGGTACGCAGTATTTT.

The chain is built from TRBV12-3 or TRBV12-4 and TRBJ1-5, with D unresolved. This CDR3 has 13 residues. Trimming stripped 4 bases from V and 7 bases from J, with 11 bases between. The CDR3 here is CASSSVFEQPQHF. CDR3 bases: TGTGCCAGCAGTTCGGTATTCGAGCAGCCCCAGCATTTT.

The chain has TRBV7-2 and TRBJ2-1; D unresolved. Deletions cut 5 bases from V and 10 bases from J, with 15 bases between. Germline assignment: CDR1 SGHTA and CDR2 FQGNSA. The length of the CDR3 is 13 residues. For the CDR3, the DNA is TGTGCCAGCAGCCCTCAAACCGTCAGGGAGCAGTTCTTC. As protein: CASSPQTVREQFF.

This clonotype was detected a few times. This chain links TRBV20-1 with TRBJ1-6; 8 nucleotides line up with TRBD1. This CDR3 has 13 residues. Germline values: CDR1 DFQATT, CDR2 SNEGSKA (reference sequence). With V trimmed by 6 bases and J by 4 bases, 2 bases remained unmatched. The CDR3 reads CSAGQAYNSPLHF. In DNA, the CDR3 is TGCAGTGCGGGACAGGCGTATAATTCACCCCTCCACTTT.

This rearrangement joins TRBV6-1 to TRBJ1-1, with D possibly matching TRBD1 (5 bases). V was cut by 5 bases and J by 5 bases, with 12 bases left in between. Germline-derived CDR1 and CDR2 are MNHNS and SASEGT. The CDR3 runs to 13 residues. DNA of the CDR3: TGTGCCAGCAGTATAGAGGGGTATACTGAAGCTTTCTTT. The encoded protein is CASSIEGYTEAFF.

The rearrangement joins TRBV20-1 to TRBJ2-1; possible D gene TRBD1, 7 bases. Per germline, CDR1 DFQATT and CDR2 SNEGSKA (reference sequence). V lost 3 bases and J lost 0, with 15 bases in between. The CDR3 spans 16 residues. The CDR3 sequence is CSASGGQSGSYNEQFF. CDR3 nucleotides: TGCAGTGCTAGCGGGGGACAGTCAGGCTCCTACAATGAGCAGTTCTTC.

Only a few counts were recorded for this clonotype. This chain connects TRBV18 to TRBJ2-6; weak D call: TRBD1 (6 bases). The ends were cut back, 2 bases at V and 4 bases at J, with 12 bases in the middle. This CDR3 comprises 16 residues. Germline CDR1 and CDR2: KGHSH and LQKENI. The CDR3 DNA is TGTGCCAGCTCACCATCACAGGGTCGCGGGGCCAACGTCCTGACTTTC. It yields the protein CASSPSQGRGANVLTF.

The chain links TRBV20-1 to TRBJ1-3, with TRBD1 as a possible D gene (5 bases). Germline V gives CDR1 DFQATT, CDR2 SNEGSKA (reference sequence). CDR3 length: 15 amino acids. V lost 2 bases to trimming and J lost 0 bases, with 11 bases between them. The CDR3, as DNA: TGCAGTGCTAGATACACAGGCTTCTCTGGAAACACCATATATTTT. This translates into CSARYTGFSGNTIYF.

The chain carries TRBV29-1 and TRBJ1-2; D might be TRBD1 (5 bases). The CDR3 length is 14 residues. V shed 1 base and J shed 4 bases, with 13 bases lying between them. CDR1 is SQVTM and CDR2 is ANQGSEA in the germline V gene. CDR3 region: CSVEARGRPYGYTF. As DNA, the CDR3 is TGCAGCGTTGAAGCAAGGGGCCGCCCCTATGGCTACACCTTC.

This clonotype was seen a few times. The rearrangement uses TRBV29-1 and TRBJ2-3; D gene ambiguous. The CDR3 covers 14 residues. Trimming cost V 7 bases and J 1 base, with 15 bases left between them. In germline, CDR1 is SQVTM, CDR2 ANQGSEA. The CDR3 sequence is CSAVTPRGTDTQYF. The CDR3 DNA is TGCAGCGCCGTCACCCCCCGGGGCACAGATACGCAGTATTTT.

V gene TRBV6-2 or TRBV6-3 combines with J gene TRBJ2-4, with D possibly TRBD2 on 5 matching bases. Trimming left V 7 bases short and J 0 bases short, with 19 bases between. This CDR3 comprises 17 residues. Germline V CDR1 and CDR2: MNHEY, SVGEGT. The CDR3 loop reads CASTLTGSAAAKNIQYF. For the CDR3, the DNA is TGTGCCAGCACCCTTACCGGTAGCGCCGCAGCCAAAAACATTCAGTACTTC.